This T cell receptor beta chain is from a study of blood T cell repertoires in COVID-19. Across the study: Spain, Italy and the United States supplied samples that represented acute and convalescent COVID-19. PBMCs, B-cell-depleted T cells, or T cells provided the cDNA or gDNA that made up the material.

The Seattle patients, enrolled during active infection, were followed longitudinally. Per the study methods: The authors estimated nucleated cell counts from reference gene primer amplification. The repertoire was sequenced with immunoSEQ multiplex PCR; TCRdb's copy has only in-frame clones and lacks some. V and J calls plus clone size are reproduced from that table; the DNA served to infer D and trimming. The table includes around 47,000 clones, roughly four fifths detected once. The CDR3 is 18 amino acids. CDR1 is SGHAT, CDR2 FQNNGV, per germline. Trimming at V came to 4 bases and at J to 6 bases, leaving 19 bases not matched to a gene.

V is TRBV11-2 and J is TRBJ2-7; 9 nucleotides line up with TRBD2. The sequence came from an elderly woman with COVID-19, enrolled during active disease. Sample: peripheral blood. CDR3 residues: CASSYNPGLAGSVPEQYF. For the CDR3, the DNA is TGTGCCAGCAGCTACAACCCCGGGCTAGCGGGAAGCGTACCCGAGCAGTACTTC.